Shown below are 9 T cell receptor beta chains from a single sample sequenced in a study of blood T cell repertoires in COVID-19. The table came from immunoSEQ multiplex PCR; TCRdb's copy has only in-frame clones and leaves some out. The table lists 100,000 to 120,000 clones, roughly 79% of them singletons. What was sequenced was peripheral blood. The receptor set was obtained from a woman older than 75 with active or convalescent COVID-19.

This clone is a singleton in its sample. J is TRBJ2-7 and V is TRBV6-2 or TRBV6-3, with 10 nucleotides matching TRBD1. Per germline, CDR1 MNHEY and CDR2 SVGEGT. Unmatched junction bases numbered 12, after V lost 0 bases and J lost 1 base. CDR3 size: 19 residues. CDR3 nucleotide sequence: TGTGCCAGCAGTTACTCGATTGACAGGGGGCGGCTGGGGTCCTACGAGCAGTACTTC. Its protein product is CASSYSIDRGRLGSYEQYF.

The table lists this clone with a few counts. V is TRBV28 and J is TRBJ1-2; 9 bases map to TRBD1. The V gene end was trimmed by 4 bases and the J gene end by 4 bases; junction bases not matched to a gene: 10. The CDR3 extends over 16 amino acids. Germline V gives CDR1 MDHEN, CDR2 SYDVKM. CDR3 amino acids: CASSSLYTGGGYGYTF. The CDR3 coding sequence is TGTGCCAGCAGTTCACTTTACACAGGGGGCGGCTATGGCTACACCTTC.

This clone turned up a few times. This chain links TRBV19 with TRBJ1-4, with D tentatively TRBD1 (5 bases). V shed 4 bases and J shed 6 bases, with 15 bases lying between them. CDR3 size: 15 residues. Germline V gene lookup returns CDR1 LNHDA and CDR2 SQIVND (reference sequence). The CDR3 sequence: CASSTPRGSDEKLFF. The CDR3, as DNA: TGTGCCAGTAGTACCCCTCGGGGGTCTGATGAAAAACTGTTTTTT.

The chain uses TRBV7-9 and TRBJ1-1, with D maybe TRBD1 (5 bases). Germline CDR1 reads SEHNR; CDR2 reads FQNEAQ (reference sequence). The CDR3 extends over 12 amino acids. The germline V and J ends were trimmed by 6 bases and 2 bases, with 7 bases remaining between them. Here the CDR3 reads CASSTGNTEAFF. CDR3 DNA: TGTGCCAGCAGTACAGGAAACACTGAAGCTTTCTTT.

The chain combines TRBV6-7 with TRBJ1-2; tentative D call: TRBD1 (6 bases). TRBV6-7 is classed as an ORF, of uncertain function. With 8 bases removed from V and 4 bases from J, the gap between germline ends came to 11 bases. This CDR3 is 12 amino acids long. CDR3 sequence (DNA): TGTGCCAGCTCGGACAGACCCTATGGCTACACCTTC. This codes for CASSDRPYGYTF.

The rearrangement joins TRBV10-3 to TRBJ2-7; TRBD1 might be the D (6 bases). V lost 0 bases, J lost 6 bases, and 9 bases lay in between. Germline V CDR1 and CDR2: ENHRY, SYGVKD. The CDR3 has 13 residues. This CDR3 is CAISESNRAEQYF. The CDR3 region has the DNA TGTGCCATCAGTGAGTCGAACAGGGCCGAGCAGTACTTC.

This rearrangement joins TRBV6-5 to TRBJ2-5; D is unclear. CDR1 and CDR2 from the germline V gene are MNHEY and SVGAGI. Trimming cost V 8 bases and J 4 bases, with 11 bases left between them. This CDR3 spans 12 amino acids. CDR3: CASRRSGETQYF. The CDR3, as DNA: TGTGCCAGCCGGAGAAGTGGAGAGACCCAGTACTTC.

This chain links TRBV5-1 with TRBJ2-7; TRBD2 aligns across 8 bases. Germline V gene lookup returns CDR1 SGHRS and CDR2 YFSETQ. The CDR3 is 14 amino acids. The J segment lost 4 bases and the V segment lost 4 bases, leaving 7 bases of the junction unmatched. CDR3 nucleotides: TGCGCCAGCAGCCCGAGCGGGAGAGCTTACGAGCAGTACTTC. Protein sequence: CASSPSGRAYEQYF.

This clone was seen only a few times. This chain joins TRBV5-4 and TRBJ2-3, with a weak D call TRBD2 (6 bases). The CDR3 runs to 13 residues. Trimming removed 2 bases at V and 6 bases at J, with 10 bases between. Germline V gives CDR1 SGHNT, CDR2 YYREEE (reference sequence). The CDR3 bases are TGTGCCAGCAGCTTATCGGGAGCGGATACGCAGTATTTT. Its protein product is CASSLSGADTQYF.